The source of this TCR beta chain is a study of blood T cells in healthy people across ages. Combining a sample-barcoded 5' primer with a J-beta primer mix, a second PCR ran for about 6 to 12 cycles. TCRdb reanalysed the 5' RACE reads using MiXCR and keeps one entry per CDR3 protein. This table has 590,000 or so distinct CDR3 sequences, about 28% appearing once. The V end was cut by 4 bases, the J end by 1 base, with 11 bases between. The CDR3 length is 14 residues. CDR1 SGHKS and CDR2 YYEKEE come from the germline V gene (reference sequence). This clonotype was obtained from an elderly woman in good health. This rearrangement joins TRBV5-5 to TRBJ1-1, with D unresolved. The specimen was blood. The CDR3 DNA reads TGTGCCAGCAGCCCCGGGTGGGGGAACACTGAAGCTTTCTTT. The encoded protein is CASSPGWGNTEAFF.